The clone carrying this T cell receptor beta chain has more than one count but fewer than ten. The antigen is undetermined. In each case, adjacent lung free of atypia was taken at least 2 cm from the tumor margin. Germline lookup yields CDR1 SGDLS and CDR2 YYNGEE. CDR3 length equals 13 residues. Deletions cut 5 bases from V and 1 base from J, with 6 bases between. These data belong to a study of T cells in localized non-small cell lung cancer. General study points: Higher T cell density in the blood was associated with longer overall survival, whereas higher adjacent-lung clonality associated with shorter survival.

Sequencing used immunoSEQ multiplex PCR; TCRdb keeps in-frame clones, though not all of them. The sample has almost 900 clones, over 25% seen once; the top ten hold about 16%. The source material was normal lung tissue next to the tumor, sampled before any cancer treatment. The chain couples TRBV9 to TRBJ2-2; D ambiguous. This TCR was recovered from a man aged 35-69 years with stage II lung adenocarcinoma. The CDR3 sequence is CASSSENTGELFF. CDR3 DNA sequence: TGTGCCAGCAGTTCAGAGAACACCGGGGAGCTGTTTTTT.